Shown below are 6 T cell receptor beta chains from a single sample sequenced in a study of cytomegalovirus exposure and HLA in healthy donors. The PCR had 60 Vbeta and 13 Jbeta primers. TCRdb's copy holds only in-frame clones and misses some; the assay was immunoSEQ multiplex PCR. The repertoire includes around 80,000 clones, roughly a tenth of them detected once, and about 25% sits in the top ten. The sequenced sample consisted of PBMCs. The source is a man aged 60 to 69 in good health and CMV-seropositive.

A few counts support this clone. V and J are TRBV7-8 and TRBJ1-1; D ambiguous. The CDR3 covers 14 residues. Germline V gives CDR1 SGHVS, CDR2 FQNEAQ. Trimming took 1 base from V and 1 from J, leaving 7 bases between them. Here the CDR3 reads CASSLVAENTEAFF. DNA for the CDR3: TGTGCCAGCAGCTTAGTGGCGGAGAACACTGAAGCTTTCTTT.

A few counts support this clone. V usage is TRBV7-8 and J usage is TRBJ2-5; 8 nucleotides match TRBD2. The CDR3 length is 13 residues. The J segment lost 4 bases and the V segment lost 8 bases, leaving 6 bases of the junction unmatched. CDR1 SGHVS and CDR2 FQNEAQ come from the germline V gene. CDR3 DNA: TGTGCCAGCCTCGAGGCGGGGGGAGAGACCCAGTACTTC. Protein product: CASLEAGGETQYF.

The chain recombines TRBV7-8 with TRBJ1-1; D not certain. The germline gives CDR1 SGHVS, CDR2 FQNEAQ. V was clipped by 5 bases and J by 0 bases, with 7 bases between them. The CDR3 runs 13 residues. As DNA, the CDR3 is TGTGCCAGCAGCCTCAGGCTGAACACTGAAGCTTTCTTT. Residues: CASSLRLNTEAFF.

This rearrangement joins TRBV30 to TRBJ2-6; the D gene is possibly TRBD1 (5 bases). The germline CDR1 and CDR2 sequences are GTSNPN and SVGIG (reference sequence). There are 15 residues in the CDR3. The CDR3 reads CAVGQGRAGANVLTF. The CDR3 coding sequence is TGTGCGGTCGGGCAGGGAAGGGCTGGGGCCAACGTCCTGACTTTC.

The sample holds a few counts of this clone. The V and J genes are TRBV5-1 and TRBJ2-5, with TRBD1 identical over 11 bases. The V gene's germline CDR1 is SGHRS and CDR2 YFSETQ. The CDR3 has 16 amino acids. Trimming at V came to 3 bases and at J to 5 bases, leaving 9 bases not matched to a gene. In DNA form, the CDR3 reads TGCGCCAGCAGCTGGAGGGGACAGGGGGTCGAGGAGACCCAGTACTTC. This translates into CASSWRGQGVEETQYF. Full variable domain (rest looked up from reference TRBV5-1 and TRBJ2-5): KAGVTQTPRYLIKTRGQQVTLSCSPISGHRSVSWYQQTPGQGLQFLFEYFSETQRNKGNFPGRFSGRQFSNSRSEMNVSTLELGDSALYLCASSWRGQGVEETQYFGPGTRLLVL.

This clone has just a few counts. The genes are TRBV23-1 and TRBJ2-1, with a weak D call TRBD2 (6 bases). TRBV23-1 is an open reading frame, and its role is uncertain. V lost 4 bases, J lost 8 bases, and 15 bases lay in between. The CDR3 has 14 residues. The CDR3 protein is CASSLHGSIYEQFF. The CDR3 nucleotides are TGCGCCAGCAGTCTCCACGGGAGTATCTATGAGCAGTTCTTC.